This T cell receptor (beta chain) was observed in a study of blood T cell repertoires in COVID-19 (dated by TCRdb to about 2020). At the level of the whole study: Samples covering the acute and convalescent phases of COVID-19 were provided by collaborators in the United States, Italy and Spain. A freely available public database, intended as a resource for researchers studying the immune response to SARS-CoV-2, is where the repertoires were released. Where available, HLA class I and class II types were obtained from metadata supplied by the sample provider rather than from assay-based typing. The prospective study material was composed of cDNA or gDNA derived from T cells, B-cell-depleted T cells, or PBMCs. The samples were drawn from two sources: the first 160 participants of the ongoing ImmuneRACE study, and 1,000 to 1,500 subjects contributed by 6 global collaborators. Nearly every sample came with metadata listing a de-identified subject ID, COVID-19 status, age in years and sex. The dataset comprised deeply sampled blood TCRbeta repertoires from subjects exposed to, actively infected with, or recovered from COVID-19. What the authors observed across the whole study: The quantity of clinical and demographic metadata differed by source and by participant and was supplied without curation.

CDR1 and CDR2 (MDHEN, SYDVKM) derive from the germline V gene. Counted from cysteine to phenylalanine, this CDR3 has 14 amino acids. CDR3 DNA only is kept here, 42 bases in frame from base 1. V loses 4 bases of germline sequence and J loses 10 bases, and the interval between the two ends is 19 bases. TCRbeta CDR3 regions were amplified from genomic DNA using the immunoSEQ Assay, a bias-controlled multiplex PCR. On the study's bioinformatics: Nucleated cell counts per sample were estimated from amplification of reference gene primers within the assay. Sequence reads were collapsed and filtered to measure the absolute abundance of every unique TCRbeta CDR3 rearrangement. Productive Simpson clonality was computed per sample as the square root of Simpson's diversity index over productive rearrangements. Imported from immuneACCESS, the table was reduced by TCRdb to in-frame sequences with V and J called. These copies leave out some clones; in studies compared against another copy, an unresolved V gene accounts for under half, and the cause of the remainder is not known. D and trimming were read from the DNA, whereas the V and J calls and clone size are those reported in that table. The sample profile shows around 200,000 clones; about nine tenths of them were found once. The ten most abundant clones make up roughly 0.8% of the sample.

Participants in the prospective study were aged 18 to 89 years, lived in 20 to 30 United States geographic areas, and enrolled through a virtual design. In the prospective study, participants were assigned to cohorts based on the clinical history participants reported in a screening survey and a study questionnaire. ImmuneRACE Cohort 3 recovered participants were defined by two consecutive negative NP/OP PCR tests, healthcare professional clearance, or symptom resolution. Each participant in the prospective study had whole blood, serum and a nasopharyngeal or oropharyngeal swab collected by mobile phlebotomists. Participants in the prospective study had the option to provide additional blood draws and questionnaires over a roughly two-month period. Before DNA extraction, blood samples from the prospective study were shipped at room temperature or frozen. Comment on this clone: Its cognate antigen has yet to be identified. No per-base quality is available; no much larger clone lies one base away.

The sequence joins TRBV28 to TRBJ1-1; D gene: possibly TRBD1, on 6 matching bases. The receptor was isolated from a woman aged 18-29 years who had recovered from COVID-19. Sequencing input: PBMCs or T cells enriched from blood (not recorded which). The CDR3 region reads CASSYLPSTGRAFF. The bases are TGTGCCAGCAGTTATCTACCCTCGACAGGTAGAGCTTTCTTT.